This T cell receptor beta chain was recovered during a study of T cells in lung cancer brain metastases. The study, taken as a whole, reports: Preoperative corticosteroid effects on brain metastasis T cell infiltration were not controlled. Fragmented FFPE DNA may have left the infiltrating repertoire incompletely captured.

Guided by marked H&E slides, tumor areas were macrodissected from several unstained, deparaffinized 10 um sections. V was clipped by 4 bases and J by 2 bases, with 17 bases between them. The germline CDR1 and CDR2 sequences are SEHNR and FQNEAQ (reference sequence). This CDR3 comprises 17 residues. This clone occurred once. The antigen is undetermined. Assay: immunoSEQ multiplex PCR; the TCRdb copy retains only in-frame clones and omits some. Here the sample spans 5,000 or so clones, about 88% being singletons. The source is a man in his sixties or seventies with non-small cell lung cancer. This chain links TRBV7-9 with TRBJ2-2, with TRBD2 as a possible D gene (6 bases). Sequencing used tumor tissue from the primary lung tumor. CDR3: CASSSKWTKKNTGELFF. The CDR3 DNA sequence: TGTGCCAGCAGCTCGAAATGGACTAAAAAAAACACCGGGGAGCTGTTTTTT. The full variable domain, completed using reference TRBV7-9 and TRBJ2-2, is DTGVSQNPRHKITKRGQNVTFRCDPISEHNRLYWYRQTLGQGPEFLTYFQNEAQLEKSRLLSDRFSAERPKGSFSTLEIQRTEQGDSAMYLCASSSKWTKKNTGELFFGEGSRLTVL.